These T cell receptor beta chains were read from a single sample in a study of CD8 T cells in Susac syndrome. TCRdb called the immunoSEQ multiplex PCR reads again in MiXCR, with one record for every CDR3 protein. The table has just under 150,000 distinct CDR3 sequences, roughly 95% seen once. The sample consisted of CD4+ T cells from PBMCs. The receptors derive from a human donor in good health. The CDR3 runs from the conserved cysteine through the conserved F or W. The D gene is left open where the match is weak. Expanded clones get a size class; other rows say once, few or many, or leave the size out.

J gene: TRBJ2-7
V gene: TRBV9
clone size: -
D gene: -
CDR3 protein: CASSVGSGTYEQYF
CDR3 DNA: TGTGCCAGCAGCGTAGGTAGCGGAACCTACGAGCAGTACTTC

J gene: TRBJ2-5
V gene: TRBV18
clone size: -
D gene: -
CDR3 protein: CASSRNGQETQYF
CDR3 DNA: TGTGCCAGCTCACGAAACGGGCAAGAGACCCAGTACTTC

J gene: TRBJ1-3
V gene: TRBV20-1
clone size: -
D gene: -
CDR3 protein: CSASAGRYSGNTIYF
CDR3 DNA: TGCAGTGCTAGTGCTGGACGGTACTCTGGAAACACCATATATTTT

J gene: TRBJ2-7
V gene: TRBV3-1
clone size: once
D gene: -
CDR3 protein: CASSQTRSYEQYF
CDR3 DNA: TGTGCCAGCAGCCAGACAAGGTCCTACGAGCAGTACTTC

J gene: TRBJ1-1
V gene: TRBV19
clone size: -
D gene: -
CDR3 protein: CASSLRTGNTEAFF
CDR3 DNA: TGTGCCAGTAGTCTCCGGACGGGGAACACTGAAGCTTTCTTT

J gene: TRBJ2-3
V gene: TRBV5-1
clone size: -
D gene: -
CDR3 protein: CASSLGAGTDTQYF
CDR3 DNA: TGCGCCAGCAGCTTGGGGGCCGGGACAGATACGCAGTATTTT

J gene: TRBJ2-7
V gene: TRBV20-1
clone size: -
D gene: -
CDR3 protein: CSQDRRGSYEQYF
CDR3 DNA: TGCAGTCAGGACAGGAGGGGATCCTACGAGCAGTACTTC

J gene: TRBJ1-5
V gene: TRBV20-1
clone size: -
D gene: -
CDR3 protein: CSARPGLDQPQHF
CDR3 DNA: TGCAGTGCTCGGCCAGGGTTGGATCAGCCCCAGCATTTT

J gene: TRBJ2-7
V gene: TRBV28
clone size: -
D gene: TRBD2
CDR3 protein: CASSLWISGKGQYF
CDR3 DNA: TGTGCCAGCAGTTTATGGATTAGCGGGAAAGGGCAGTACTTC

J gene: TRBJ2-1
V gene: TRBV4-1
clone size: -
D gene: -
CDR3 protein: CASSQEGRGGEQFF
CDR3 DNA: TGCGCCAGCAGCCAAGAGGGTCGTGGGGGTGAGCAGTTCTTC

J gene: TRBJ1-1
V gene: TRBV20-1
clone size: -
D gene: -
CDR3 protein: CSARDLLPRNTEAFF
CDR3 DNA: TGCAGTGCTAGAGACCTACTCCCCCGGAACACTGAAGCTTTCTTT

J gene: TRBJ1-2
V gene: TRBV7-2
clone size: once
D gene: -
CDR3 protein: CASSLAAVTNYGYTF
CDR3 DNA: TGTGCCAGCAGCTTAGCGGCAGTTACCAACTATGGCTACACCTTC

J gene: TRBJ2-3
V gene: TRBV29-1
clone size: -
D gene: TRBD2
CDR3 protein: CSVALLAGGPNTQYF
CDR3 DNA: TGCAGCGTTGCCCTGCTAGCGGGAGGCCCAAATACGCAGTATTTT

J gene: TRBJ2-1
V gene: TRBV20-1
clone size: -
D gene: TRBD2
CDR3 protein: CSARGTSGYNEQFF
CDR3 DNA: TGCAGTGCTAGAGGGACTAGCGGTTACAATGAGCAGTTCTTC

J gene: TRBJ1-1
V gene: TRBV18
clone size: once
D gene: -
CDR3 protein: CASTAGFQMNTEAFF
CDR3 DNA: TGTGCCAGCACAGCAGGCTTCCAGATGAACACTGAAGCTTTCTTT

J gene: TRBJ2-5
V gene: TRBV7-9
clone size: -
D gene: -
CDR3 protein: CASSLQEARQETQYF
CDR3 DNA: TGTGCCAGCAGCTTGCAGGAGGCGAGGCAAGAGACCCAGTACTTC

J gene: TRBJ1-2
V gene: TRBV28
clone size: -
D gene: TRBD1
CDR3 protein: CASSSQTGTNYGYTF
CDR3 DNA: TGTGCCAGCAGTTCCCAGACAGGGACTAACTATGGCTACACCTTC

J gene: TRBJ2-7
V gene: TRBV7-2
clone size: -
D gene: -
CDR3 protein: CASSHGTLGYEQYF
CDR3 DNA: TGTGCCAGCAGCCACGGGACATTAGGCTACGAGCAGTACTTC

J gene: TRBJ1-1
V gene: TRBV29-1
clone size: -
D gene: -
CDR3 protein: CSALQSGTEAFF
CDR3 DNA: TGCAGCGCACTCCAGAGTGGCACTGAAGCTTTCTTT

J gene: TRBJ1-2
V gene: TRBV5-1
clone size: few
D gene: -
CDR3 protein: CASSFDSDYGYTF
CDR3 DNA: TGCGCCAGCAGCTTTGACAGTGACTATGGCTACACCTTC

J gene: TRBJ1-2
V gene: TRBV19
clone size: -
D gene: -
CDR3 protein: CASTPQRGANYGYTF
CDR3 DNA: TGTGCCAGTACCCCCCAAAGGGGAGCTAACTATGGCTACACCTTC

J gene: TRBJ2-1
V gene: TRBV27
clone size: -
D gene: TRBD1
CDR3 protein: CASSLQGAVYNEQFF
CDR3 DNA: TGTGCCAGCAGTTTACAGGGGGCGGTATACAATGAGCAGTTCTTC

J gene: TRBJ2-7
V gene: TRBV7-3
clone size: -
D gene: -
CDR3 protein: CASSLDPFGEQYF
CDR3 DNA: TGTGCCAGCAGCCTAGACCCTTTCGGCGAGCAGTACTTC

J gene: TRBJ1-1
V gene: TRBV2
clone size: -
D gene: -
CDR3 protein: CASRRPGPGDTEAFF
CDR3 DNA: TGTGCCAGCAGGAGGCCGGGACCGGGGGACACTGAAGCTTTCTTT

J gene: TRBJ2-2
V gene: TRBV15
clone size: -
D gene: -
CDR3 protein: CATSRGGPNTGELFF
CDR3 DNA: TGTGCCACCAGCAGAGGGGGACCGAACACCGGGGAGCTGTTTTTT

J gene: TRBJ1-2
V gene: TRBV7-9
clone size: -
D gene: -
CDR3 protein: CASSLARAVGGYTF
CDR3 DNA: TGTGCCAGCAGCTTAGCGCGGGCAGTTGGTGGCTACACCTTC

J gene: TRBJ2-1
V gene: TRBV19
clone size: -
D gene: TRBD2
CDR3 protein: CASQAGSNYEQFF
CDR3 DNA: TGTGCCTCCCAAGCGGGGAGTAACTATGAGCAGTTCTTC

J gene: TRBJ1-1
V gene: TRBV5-1
clone size: -
D gene: -
CDR3 protein: CASSLGSLALLGTEAFF
CDR3 DNA: TGCGCCAGCAGCTTGGGGTCCTTGGCCTTACTGGGAACTGAAGCTTTCTTT

J gene: TRBJ2-1
V gene: TRBV12-3/TRBV12-4
clone size: -
D gene: -
CDR3 protein: CASSLDGGGEQFF
CDR3 DNA: TGTGCCAGCAGTTTAGATGGGGGTGGAGAGCAGTTCTTC

J gene: TRBJ2-7
V gene: TRBV18
clone size: -
D gene: -
CDR3 protein: CASSPDWGGEQYF
CDR3 DNA: TGTGCCAGCTCACCTGACTGGGGCGGCGAGCAGTACTTC

J gene: TRBJ2-7
V gene: TRBV6-5
clone size: -
D gene: TRBD2
CDR3 protein: CASSYLRLGLAYEQYF
CDR3 DNA: TGTGCCAGCAGTTACCTACGACTGGGACTAGCCTACGAGCAGTACTTC

J gene: TRBJ2-2
V gene: TRBV5-4
clone size: -
D gene: -
CDR3 protein: CASSFKRSTGELFF
CDR3 DNA: TGTGCCAGCAGCTTCAAGCGTAGCACCGGGGAGCTGTTTTTT

J gene: TRBJ2-6
V gene: TRBV18
clone size: -
D gene: -
CDR3 protein: CASSGAFSGANVLTF
CDR3 DNA: TGTGCCAGCTCAGGGGCGTTCTCTGGGGCCAACGTCCTGACTTTC

J gene: TRBJ2-1
V gene: TRBV2
clone size: -
D gene: -
CDR3 protein: CASSEDTPPYNEQFF
CDR3 DNA: TGTGCCAGCAGTGAGGACACCCCCCCCTACAATGAGCAGTTCTTC

J gene: TRBJ1-5
V gene: TRBV30
clone size: -
D gene: TRBD1
CDR3 protein: CAWTPGQASNQPQHF
CDR3 DNA: TGTGCCTGGACCCCGGGACAGGCTAGCAATCAGCCCCAGCATTTT

J gene: TRBJ1-1
V gene: TRBV18
clone size: -
D gene: -
CDR3 protein: CASSPASRQAFF
CDR3 DNA: TGTGCCAGCTCACCGGCGTCCAGACAAGCTTTCTTT

J gene: TRBJ2-1
V gene: TRBV9
clone size: once
D gene: TRBD2
CDR3 protein: CASSYGGEGYNEQFF
CDR3 DNA: TGTGCCAGCAGCTACGGGGGGGAGGGCTACAATGAGCAGTTCTTC

J gene: TRBJ2-2
V gene: TRBV5-4
clone size: -
D gene: -
CDR3 protein: CASTRDSRANTGELFF
CDR3 DNA: TGTGCCAGCACCCGGGATAGCCGAGCGAACACCGGGGAGCTGTTTTTT

J gene: TRBJ2-3
V gene: TRBV9
clone size: -
D gene: -
CDR3 protein: CASSRTTHSTDTQYF
CDR3 DNA: TGTGCCAGCAGCCGTACGACACATAGCACAGATACGCAGTATTTT

J gene: TRBJ2-3
V gene: TRBV2
clone size: -
D gene: -
CDR3 protein: CASSDGAGPTDTQYF
CDR3 DNA: TGTGCCAGCAGTGACGGGGCGGGACCCACAGATACGCAGTATTTT

J gene: TRBJ2-1
V gene: TRBV5-1
clone size: -
D gene: -
CDR3 protein: CASSLGGLSSYNEQFF
CDR3 DNA: TGCGCCAGCAGCTTGGGGGGACTCAGCTCCTACAATGAGCAGTTCTTC

J gene: TRBJ1-1
V gene: TRBV2
clone size: -
D gene: -
CDR3 protein: CASRGRGNTEAFF
CDR3 DNA: TGTGCCAGCAGGGGACGTGGAAACACTGAAGCTTTCTTT

J gene: TRBJ1-5
V gene: TRBV4-2
clone size: -
D gene: -
CDR3 protein: CASSQDRTGIGQPQHF
CDR3 DNA: TGTGCCAGCAGCCAAGATCGTACAGGGATAGGTCAGCCCCAGCATTTT

J gene: TRBJ1-6
V gene: TRBV12-3/TRBV12-4
clone size: -
D gene: -
CDR3 protein: CASSPTGNSPLHF
CDR3 DNA: TGTGCCAGCAGCCCAACAGGGAATTCACCCCTCCACTTT

J gene: TRBJ2-1
V gene: TRBV10-3
clone size: once
D gene: TRBD2
CDR3 protein: CAITAGTSGNNEQFF
CDR3 DNA: TGTGCCATCACAGCCGGGACTAGCGGAAACAATGAGCAGTTCTTC

J gene: TRBJ1-4
V gene: TRBV2
clone size: -
D gene: -
CDR3 protein: CAGQGRLNEKLFF
CDR3 DNA: TGTGCCGGGCAAGGCAGACTTAATGAAAAACTGTTTTTT

J gene: TRBJ2-7
V gene: TRBV7-2
clone size: -
D gene: -
CDR3 protein: CASSLGADPYEQYF
CDR3 DNA: TGTGCCAGCAGCTTAGGAGCGGACCCATACGAGCAGTACTTC

J gene: TRBJ2-4
V gene: TRBV7-9
clone size: -
D gene: -
CDR3 protein: CASSLYSGDEVNIQYF
CDR3 DNA: TGTGCCAGCAGCTTATATTCCGGGGACGAAGTGAACATTCAGTACTTC

J gene: TRBJ2-1
V gene: TRBV7-9
clone size: -
D gene: -
CDR3 protein: CASSFYTYNEQFF
CDR3 DNA: TGTGCCAGCAGCTTTTATACCTACAATGAGCAGTTCTTC

J gene: TRBJ2-1
V gene: TRBV12-3/TRBV12-4
clone size: -
D gene: TRBD2
CDR3 protein: CATISGRVNEQFF
CDR3 DNA: TGTGCCACCATTAGCGGGAGGGTTAATGAGCAGTTCTTC

J gene: TRBJ2-5
V gene: TRBV29-1
clone size: -
D gene: TRBD1
CDR3 protein: CSVRRGLQETQYF
CDR3 DNA: TGCAGCGTACGCAGGGGGCTCCAAGAGACCCAGTACTTC

J gene: TRBJ2-3
V gene: TRBV29-1
clone size: -
D gene: TRBD1
CDR3 protein: CSLESGGNTDTQYF
CDR3 DNA: TGCAGCTTAGAGTCAGGGGGCAACACAGATACGCAGTATTTT

J gene: TRBJ2-5
V gene: TRBV20-1
clone size: -
D gene: -
CDR3 protein: CSARGDVGETQYF
CDR3 DNA: TGCAGTGCTAGAGGGGACGTAGGAGAGACCCAGTACTTC

J gene: TRBJ2-7
V gene: TRBV27
clone size: -
D gene: TRBD2
CDR3 protein: CASGTSGSYEQYF
CDR3 DNA: TGTGCCAGCGGGACTAGCGGGAGTTACGAGCAGTACTTC

J gene: TRBJ1-5
V gene: TRBV2
clone size: -
D gene: TRBD1
CDR3 protein: CASRGPTGTNQPQHF
CDR3 DNA: TGTGCCAGCAGAGGCCCGACAGGGACCAATCAGCCCCAGCATTTT